The clone carrying this T cell receptor (beta chain) was observed a single time. The antigen is unknown. This specimen belongs to a study of shared clonotypes between healthy human individuals. Notes on the study in general: Lower generation probabilities were found for non-shared clonotypes than for those shared by all four donors.

The assay used deep level. TCRdb keeps only in-frame clones here, not all; method: immunoSEQ multiplex PCR. The table lists about 2 million clones, roughly 94% of them singletons. CD45RO-negative cells were positively selected for CCR7, leaving out terminally differentiated effector memory CD45RA+ cells. The study drew all its donors from Caucasian adults living in Nashville, Tennessee. The CDR3 runs 14 residues. Germline V gives CDR1 SGHKS, CDR2 YYEKEE (reference sequence). V was shortened by 3 bases and J by 3 bases, with 9 bases between the two germline ends. Sequences were obtained from naive CD8+ T cells sorted from blood. The V call is TRBV5-5, the J call TRBJ1-4, with unresolved D. This TCR was sampled from a man younger than 35 in good health. CDR3 sequence: CASSSIVSNEKLFF. Here the CDR3 DNA reads TGTGCCAGCAGCTCGATTGTGTCTAATGAAAAACTGTTTTTT.